This entry lists 10 T cell receptor beta chains sequenced from one sample in a study of cytomegalovirus exposure and HLA in healthy donors. PCR involved 60 Vbeta and 13 Jbeta primers. Profiled with immunoSEQ multiplex PCR; TCRdb holds only in-frame clones, not every one. The sample yields about 110,000 clones, roughly 82% seen once. Specimen: PBMCs. All receptors derive from a male donor in good health and CMV-seronegative.

V usage is TRBV2 and J usage is TRBJ2-5; perhaps TRBD2 as D (5 bases). Germline V gives CDR1 SNHLY, CDR2 FYNNEI. With 3 bases removed from V and 5 bases from J, the gap between germline ends came to 13 bases. There are 14 residues in the CDR3. The CDR3 here is CASSDGSRRETQYF. The CDR3 DNA sequence: TGTGCCAGCAGTGATGGTAGCCGGAGGGAGACCCAGTACTTC. The full variable domain, with the rest looked up from reference TRBV2 and TRBJ2-5, is EPEVTQTPSHQVTQMGQEVILRCVPISNHLYFYWYRQILGQKVEFLVSFYNNEISEKSEIFDDQFSVERPDGSNFTLKIRSTKLEDSAMYFCASSDGSRRETQYFGPGTRLLVL.

The genes are TRBV5-1 and TRBJ2-1; 9 bases fit TRBD2. The CDR3 covers 20 residues. The junction had 14 bases not matched to a gene; V was cut back by 1 base and J by 0 bases. Looked up from germline, CDR1 is SGHRS and CDR2 is YFSETQ. The CDR3 spells CASSLSIRLAEFISYNEQFF. The CDR3 DNA follows: TGCGCCAGCAGCTTGAGTATTAGACTAGCGGAATTCATCTCCTACAATGAGCAGTTCTTC.

V usage is TRBV5-1 and J usage is TRBJ2-1, with 8 bases that match TRBD2. The CDR3 runs to 15 residues. Germline V CDR1 and CDR2: SGHRS, YFSETQ. Losses at the gene ends were 4 bases for V and 5 bases for J; bases not matched to a gene: 8. The CDR3: CASSANRGGHNEQFF. The CDR3 bases are TGCGCCAGCAGCGCCAATCGGGGGGGTCACAATGAGCAGTTCTTC.

The V call is TRBV5-4, the J call TRBJ2-7; perhaps TRBD2 as D (5 bases). The V end lost 4 bases, the J end lost 4 bases, and 9 bases lay between the germline ends. Germline lookup yields CDR1 SGHNT and CDR2 YYREEE (reference sequence). The CDR3 is 12 amino acids. CDR3 coding DNA: TGTGCCAGCAGCGCGGGCAATTACGAGCAGTACTTC. Translation: CASSAGNYEQYF.

Written as DNA, the CDR3 is TGTGCCAGCAGTGAAGGTACAGGGGGTTACTATGGCTACACCTTC. Translating it yields CASSEGTGGYYGYTF. The chain couples TRBV25-1 to TRBJ1-2, with TRBD1 matching 8 bases. The CDR3 is 15 residues long. CDR1 MGHDK and CDR2 SYGVNS come from the germline V gene. J lost 3 bases, V lost 2 bases, and 5 bases had no gene match.

The gene calls are TRBV29-1 and TRBJ1-2; TRBD1 matches 8 bases. The V segment lost 3 bases and the J segment 4 bases; nucleotides outside the gene matches: 4. CDR3 length: 13 residues. CDR1 SQVTM and CDR2 ANQGSEA come from the germline V gene. The CDR3: CSVDKQGAYGYTF. The DNA of the CDR3 is TGCAGCGTTGACAAGCAGGGGGCCTATGGCTACACCTTC. The variable domain in full, with the rest retrieved from reference TRBV29-1 and TRBJ1-2, is SAVISQKPSRDICQRGTSLTIQCQVDSQVTMMFWYRQQPGQSLTLIATANQGSEATYESGFVIDKFPISRPNLTFSTLTVSNMSPEDSSIYLCSVDKQGAYGYTFGSGTRLTVV.

CDR3 nucleotide sequence: TGCGCCAGCAGCTTGGGCGGGAGCTCCTACGAGCAGTACTTC. Protein sequence: CASSLGGSSYEQYF. The chain combines TRBV5-1 with TRBJ2-7, with 7 nucleotides matching TRBD2. The junction had 0 bases not matched to a gene; V was cut back by 0 bases and J by 0 bases. This CDR3 has 14 amino acids. The germline V gene encodes CDR1 SGHRS and CDR2 YFSETQ. Drawing the rest from reference TRBV5-1 and TRBJ2-7, the complete variable domain is KAGVTQTPRYLIKTRGQQVTLSCSPISGHRSVSWYQQTPGQGLQFLFEYFSETQRNKGNFPGRFSGRQFSNSRSEMNVSTLELGDSALYLCASSLGGSSYEQYFGPGTRLTVT.

This clone came up a few times. The chain employs TRBV2 and TRBJ2-7; tentatively, D is TRBD1 (5 bases). Deletions cut 5 bases from V and 3 bases from J, with 11 bases between. The V gene's germline CDR1 is SNHLY and CDR2 FYNNEI. CDR3 length: 13 residues. As DNA, the CDR3 is TGTGCCAGCAGTAAACAGGACAACTACGAGCAGTACTTC. Protein product: CASSKQDNYEQYF.

This chain connects TRBV15 to TRBJ2-1; D not resolved. The CDR3 loop spans 17 amino acids. V lost 1 base and J 4 bases, leaving 17 bases between the germline ends. CDR1 LNHNV and CDR2 YYDKDF come from the germline V gene (reference sequence). CDR3 coding DNA: TGTGCCACCAGCAGAGGTAGTTTTGAGGCAATATACAATGAGCAGTTCTTC. Translating gives CATSRGSFEAIYNEQFF.

This chain connects TRBV28 to TRBJ1-5; TRBD1 agrees at 8 bases. With V trimmed by 5 bases and J by 0 bases, 6 bases remained unmatched. There are 16 residues in the CDR3. Germline CDR1 reads MDHEN; CDR2 reads SYDVKM. DNA of the CDR3: TGTGCCAGCAGTCCCGGACAGGGATATAGCAATCAGCCCCAGCATTTT. Translated: CASSPGQGYSNQPQHF.